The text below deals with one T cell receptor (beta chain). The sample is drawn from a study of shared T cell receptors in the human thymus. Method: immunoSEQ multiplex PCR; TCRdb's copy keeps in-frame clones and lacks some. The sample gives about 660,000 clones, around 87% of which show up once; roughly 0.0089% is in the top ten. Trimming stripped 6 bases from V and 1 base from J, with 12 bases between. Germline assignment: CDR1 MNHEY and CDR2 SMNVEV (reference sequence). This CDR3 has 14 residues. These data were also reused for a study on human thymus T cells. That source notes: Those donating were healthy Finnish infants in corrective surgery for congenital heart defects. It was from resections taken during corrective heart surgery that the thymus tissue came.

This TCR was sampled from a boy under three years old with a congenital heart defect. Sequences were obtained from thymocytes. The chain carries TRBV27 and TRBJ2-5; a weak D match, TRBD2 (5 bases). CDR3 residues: CASRRTDTQETQYF. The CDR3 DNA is TGTGCCAGCAGAAGGACTGACACCCAAGAGACCCAGTACTTC.